The 17 T cell receptor beta chains reported below all come from one sample, sequenced in a study of T cell responses to AZD1222 COVID-19 vaccine. Profiled with immunoSEQ multiplex PCR; TCRdb holds only in-frame clones, not every one. The sample holds fewer than 90,000 clones, about 93% seen once. The sample in question was peripheral blood, obtained 28 days after the second AZD1222 dose. These TCRs come from an adult who received the AZD1222 COVID-19 vaccine.

On this clone: Other DNA variants within this sample encode the same CDR3. This rearrangement joins TRBV3-1 (or the pseudogene TRBV3-2) to TRBJ2-5; D is perhaps TRBD1 (6 bases). The germline V gene encodes CDR1 LGHDT and CDR2 YNNKEL (reference sequence). V was clipped by 4 bases and J by 2 bases, with 8 bases between them. There are 13 residues in the CDR3. DNA for the CDR3: TGTGCCAGCAGCCCGAGGGGGCAAGAGACCCAGTACTTC. It is translated as CASSPRGQETQYF.

V gene TRBV27 combines with J gene TRBJ2-7, with D possibly being TRBD1 or TRBD2 (5 bases each). Germline V gene lookup returns CDR1 MNHEY and CDR2 SMNVEV (reference sequence). Trimming stripped 3 bases from V and 7 bases from J, with 16 bases between. The CDR3 runs to 14 residues. CDR3 DNA sequence: TGTGCCAGCAGTTTTAGGGACCGGTCTCAGGAGCAGTACTTC. Protein: CASSFRDRSQEQYF.

This chain connects TRBV10-3 to TRBJ1-1; D is possibly TRBD1 (5 bases). Germline V CDR1 and CDR2: ENHRY, SYGVKD. This CDR3 spans 14 amino acids. Trimming stripped 5 bases from V and 1 base from J, with 11 bases between. The CDR3 protein is CAISRGERNTEAFF. Written as DNA, the CDR3 is TGTGCCATCAGTAGGGGCGAGCGGAACACTGAAGCTTTCTTT.

This chain joins TRBV7-8 and TRBJ1-2; possibly TRBD1 for D (6 bases). Per the germline V gene, CDR1 is SGHVS and CDR2 is FQNEAQ. Trimming took 1 base from V and 4 from J, leaving 16 bases between them. This CDR3 is 16 amino acids long. This CDR3 is CASSLGGQRRGYGYTF. The CDR3 DNA reads TGTGCCAGCAGCTTAGGGGGACAACGACGCGGCTATGGCTACACCTTC.

The gene calls are TRBV5-1 and TRBJ1-6; D perhaps matches TRBD1 (5 bases). The CDR3 totals 15 residues. Germline V gene lookup returns CDR1 SGHRS and CDR2 YFSETQ. The V and J ends lost 4 bases and 5 bases respectively, with 13 bases between them. The CDR3 sequence is CASSRGTAHNSPLHF. CDR3 coding DNA: TGCGCCAGCAGCCGCGGGACGGCCCATAATTCACCCCTCCACTTT. The full variable domain, with the rest looked up from reference TRBV5-1 and TRBJ1-6, is KAGVTQTPRYLIKTRGQQVTLSCSPISGHRSVSWYQQTPGQGLQFLFEYFSETQRNKGNFPGRFSGRQFSNSRSEMNVSTLELGDSALYLCASSRGTAHNSPLHFGNGTRLTVT.

The V and J genes are TRBV6-2 or TRBV6-3 and TRBJ1-5; 7 nucleotides match TRBD1. Germline CDR1 is MNHEY and CDR2 is SVGEGT. V lost 4 bases to trimming and J lost 0 bases; unmatched junction nucleotides: 3. The CDR3 runs to 15 residues. The CDR3 DNA reads as TGTGCCAGCAGTTTGACAGGGCTTAGCAATCAGCCCCAGCATTTT. Its protein is CASSLTGLSNQPQHF.

This chain connects TRBV6-5 to TRBJ1-1, with D tentatively TRBD1 (5 bases). This CDR3 comprises 14 residues. Germline V lookup: CDR1 MNHEY, CDR2 SVGAGI. Trimming pared 6 bases from V and 1 base from J, leaving 12 bases between. CDR3 DNA: TGTGCCAGCAGGCCCGACAGCCGGAACACTGAAGCTTTCTTT. It translates to CASRPDSRNTEAFF.

J is TRBJ1-2 and V is TRBV6-2 or TRBV6-3; a possible D gene is TRBD1 (6 bases). CDR1 and CDR2 from the germline V gene are MNHEY and SVGEGT. There are 13 residues in the CDR3. V dropped 5 bases and J dropped 3 bases, with 10 bases sitting between them. The CDR3 bases are TGTGCCAGCAGTCGACGGACAGACTATGGCTACACCTTC. The encoded protein is CASSRRTDYGYTF.

V and J are TRBV5-1 and TRBJ1-1; TRBD1 matches 10 bases. Trimming took 4 bases from V and 5 from J; bases not matched to a gene: 5. CDR1 and CDR2 (germline): SGHRS, YFSETQ. CDR3 length equals 14 residues. The CDR3 loop is CASSLGQGGTEAFF. CDR3 sequence (DNA): TGCGCCAGCAGCCTCGGACAGGGGGGGACTGAAGCTTTCTTT.

This chain connects TRBV7-9 to TRBJ1-2, with 7 bases lining up with TRBD1. CDR3 size: 12 residues. V lost 4 bases to trimming and J lost 7 bases; unmatched junction nucleotides: 3. The germline V gene has CDR1 SEHNR and CDR2 FQNEAQ (reference sequence). CDR3 region: CASSSTGSGYTF. The CDR3 DNA follows: TGTGCCAGCAGCTCGACAGGGAGTGGCTACACCTTC.

The V call is TRBV19, the J call TRBJ1-1, with TRBD1 identical over 7 bases. Germline CDR1 LNHDA, CDR2 SQIVND (reference sequence). J lost 3 bases, V lost 9 bases, and 4 bases had no gene match. The CDR3 spans 12 residues. As DNA, the CDR3 is TGTGCCAGCTCCACAGGGGACACTGAAGCTTTCTTT. Protein sequence: CASSTGDTEAFF.

V usage is TRBV11-2 and J usage is TRBJ1-6; TRBD1 aligns across 8 bases. V trimming: 0 bases; J trimming: 10 bases; junction bases outside the gene matches: 5. This CDR3 comprises 15 residues. The V gene's germline CDR1 is SGHAT and CDR2 FQNNGV. Here the CDR3 DNA reads TGTGCCAGCAGCTTAGATTCAGGGGGCCGGTCACCCCTCCACTTT. Amino acid sequence: CASSLDSGGRSPLHF.

This chain joins TRBV6-5 and TRBJ1-1; D gene uncertain. Germline CDR1 reads MNHEY; CDR2 reads SVGAGI. V was shortened by 0 bases and J by 0 bases, with 8 bases between the two germline ends. This CDR3 has 15 amino acids. The CDR3 reads CASSYSPEMNTEAFF. In nucleotides, the CDR3 is TGTGCCAGCAGTTACTCGCCAGAGATGAACACTGAAGCTTTCTTT.

The CDR3 loop reads CASSLMAGHNEQFF. In DNA form, the CDR3 reads TGTGCCAGCAGTTTGATGGCGGGACACAATGAGCAGTTCTTC. This sequence joins TRBV28 and TRBJ2-1; weak D call: TRBD2 (6 bases). Trimming shortened V by 3 bases and J by 5 bases, and 11 bases separated the two germline ends. CDR1 MDHEN and CDR2 SYDVKM come from the germline V gene. The CDR3 length is 14 residues.

This chain connects TRBV27 to TRBJ1-2; D unresolved. This CDR3 contains 15 residues. V dropped 5 bases and J dropped 4 bases, with 17 bases sitting between them. Germline CDR1 and CDR2: MNHEY and SMNVEV (reference sequence). CDR3 region: CASSKTPGVSYGYTF. Written as DNA, the CDR3 is TGTGCCAGCAGTAAAACACCGGGCGTTAGCTATGGCTACACCTTC.

The chain is built from TRBV28 and TRBJ1-3, with 8 bases matching TRBD1. The germline CDR1 and CDR2 sequences are MDHEN and SYDVKM. The CDR3 is made up of 15 amino acids. Trimming at V came to 7 bases and at J to 4 bases, leaving 9 bases not matched to a gene. As DNA, the CDR3 is TGTGCCAGCAACACAATGGGACAGGCGGGAAACACCATATATTTT. Translating it yields CASNTMGQAGNTIYF. Combining the CDR3 with reference TRBV28 and TRBJ1-3 gives the whole variable domain DVKVTQSSRYLVKRTGEKVFLECVQDMDHENMFWYRQDPGLGLRLIYFSYDVKMKEKGDIPEGYSVSREKKERFSLILESASTNQTSMYLCASNTMGQAGNTIYFGEGSWLTVV.

The V call is TRBV18, the J call TRBJ1-1; D gene ambiguous. CDR1 is KGHSH, CDR2 LQKENI, per germline. V lost 3 bases to trimming and J lost 3 bases, with 8 bases between them. There are 13 residues in the CDR3. The CDR3 loop reads CASSPSSDTEAFF. CDR3 nucleotide sequence: TGTGCCAGCTCACCTTCATCGGACACTGAAGCTTTCTTT.